One sample yielded the 5 T cell receptor beta chains listed below, sequenced in a study of T cell responses to AZD1222 COVID-19 vaccine. Using immunoSEQ multiplex PCR, the repertoire was profiled, and TCRdb retains in-frame clones only, with some absent. The sample records roughly 130,000 clones, 87% being singletons. Specimen: peripheral blood, collected on day 0 of AZD1222 vaccination. All receptors derive from an adult in good health.

The rearrangement uses TRBV5-1 and TRBJ1-3; D is undetermined. Germline V gene lookup returns CDR1 SGHRS and CDR2 YFSETQ. V was pared by 5 bases and J by 6 bases, with 18 bases between. This CDR3 is built from 15 residues. CDR3 in DNA: TGCGCCAGCAGTCTTGGGAATCTAGGAGAAAACACCATATATTTT. Its translation is CASSLGNLGENTIYF.

The chain links TRBV3-1 (or the pseudogene TRBV3-2) to TRBJ1-2; 8 bases align to TRBD1. V lost 0 bases and J lost 3; bases outside the gene matches: 0. This CDR3 comprises 14 residues. Germline V gives CDR1 LGHDT, CDR2 YNNKEL (reference sequence). The DNA for the CDR3 is TGTGCCAGCAGCCAAGAGGACAGGGACTATGGCTACACCTTC. The encoded protein is CASSQEDRDYGYTF.

The chain is built from TRBV28 and TRBJ2-7; no reliable D call. CDR3 length: 11 amino acids. Germline V lookup: CDR1 MDHEN, CDR2 SYDVKM. With 10 bases removed from V and 4 bases from J, the gap between germline ends came to 11 bases. Here the CDR3 reads CATEYLYEQYF. In nucleotides, the CDR3 is TGTGCCACCGAGTACTTGTACGAGCAGTACTTC.

The rearrangement links TRBV5-6 to TRBJ2-2; D may be TRBD2 (5 bases). Trimming took 2 bases from V and 2 from J, leaving 7 bases between them. CDR1 and CDR2 (germline): SGHDT, YYEEEE. CDR3 length: 14 amino acids. The CDR3 reads CASSFEGNTGELFF. The CDR3 DNA follows: TGTGCCAGCAGCTTCGAGGGTAACACCGGGGAGCTGTTTTTT.

The V gene is TRBV3-1 (or the pseudogene TRBV3-2), the J gene TRBJ1-6; D call uncertain. Trimming shortened V by 6 bases and J by 8 bases, and 5 bases separated the two germline ends. The CDR3 is 11 amino acids. The V gene's germline CDR1 is LGHDT and CDR2 YNNKEL (reference sequence). CDR3 protein: CASSNDSPLHF. The CDR3 coding sequence is TGTGCCAGCAGTAACGATTCACCCCTCCACTTT.